These T cell receptor beta chains were read from a single sample in a study of Ad26.COV2.S vaccination and SARS-CoV-2 variants. The repertoire was sequenced with immunoSEQ multiplex PCR; TCRdb's copy has only in-frame clones and lacks some. Here the sample spans some 350,000 clones, about nine tenths being singletons. The input for sequencing was peripheral blood, taken in a trial of Ad26.COV2.S vaccine versus placebo. The origin of the receptors is a person aged 18-60 years who received the Ad26.COV2.S COVID-19 vaccine or a placebo. Both conserved end residues are part of each CDR3. The order of the fields is V gene, clone size, D gene, J gene, CDR3 protein. A D gene is named only where the DNA matches it firmly. Expanded clones get a size class; other rows say once, few or many, or leave the size out.

V: TRBV6-2/TRBV6-3; size: NA; D: NA; J: TRBJ1-2; CDR3: CASSPQPFYGYTF
V: TRBV19; size: NA; D: NA; J: TRBJ2-1; CDR3: CASSRGQGYPSSYNEQFF
V: TRBV4-3; size: NA; D: TRBD1; J: TRBJ1-1; CDR3: CASSQWTGVNTEAFF
V: TRBV5-1; size: NA; D: NA; J: TRBJ1-4; CDR3: CASSLTGQPTNEKLFF
V: TRBV4-3; size: once; D: NA; J: TRBJ2-1; CDR3: CASSQDPEGIDSYNEQFF
V: TRBV7-2; size: NA; D: NA; J: TRBJ2-6; CDR3: CASRDQGTGANVLTF
V: TRBV10-1; size: once; D: TRBD2; J: TRBJ2-3; CDR3: CASSGLADSTDTQYF
V: TRBV2; size: NA; D: TRBD2; J: TRBJ2-3; CDR3: CANRGLAGVADTQYF
V: TRBV11-3; size: NA; D: TRBD2; J: TRBJ2-3; CDR3: CASSRGLAGVGADTQYF
V: TRBV4-3; size: NA; D: NA; J: TRBJ2-3; CDR3: CASSRVRHSTDTQYF
V: TRBV5-1; size: NA; D: NA; J: TRBJ2-3; CDR3: CASSLIGDTQYF
V: TRBV15; size: NA; D: NA; J: TRBJ2-3; CDR3: CATSIGGRLDTQYF
V: TRBV12-3/TRBV12-4; size: NA; D: NA; J: TRBJ1-5; CDR3: CASSEGNQPQHF
V: TRBV14; size: once; D: NA; J: TRBJ1-2; CDR3: CASSQDWGQDYGYTF
V: TRBV19; size: NA; D: NA; J: TRBJ2-1; CDR3: CASSIATPGPGYNEQFF
V: TRBV6-5; size: NA; D: NA; J: TRBJ1-3; CDR3: CASSRTPSSGNTIYF
V: TRBV7-2; size: NA; D: TRBD2; J: TRBJ2-7; CDR3: CASSFLAEDEQYF
V: TRBV29-1; size: NA; D: NA; J: TRBJ2-3; CDR3: CSVRAWGFRRNTDTQYF
V: TRBV4-2; size: NA; D: TRBD2; J: TRBJ2-1; CDR3: CASSQESGAYNEQFF
V: TRBV11-1; size: NA; D: NA; J: TRBJ1-2; CDR3: CASSQESSNYGYTF
V: TRBV6-5; size: NA; D: TRBD1; J: TRBJ1-2; CDR3: CASSYSTGGGGYTF
V: TRBV14; size: NA; D: NA; J: TRBJ2-4; CDR3: CASSQGGGPLTHF